The TCR beta chain described here comes from a study of shared clonotypes between healthy human individuals (dated by TCRdb to about 2020). As for the study more broadly: The cohort comprised a couple of women and a few men aged 18 to 49 years. Leukapheresis yielded between about 0.94 and 9.5 billion PBMCs per donor. To increase sequencing depth and limit assay-specific biases, TCR repertoire library preparation and sequencing were carried out by different laboratories using diverse techniques. The study deeply sequenced blood TCR repertoires of five healthy adults to estimate repertoire size and the extent of clonotype sharing between individuals. Per donor, three plates each were used for CD4 naive and CD4 memory, two for CD8 naive, and one for CD8 memory.

Beyond this particular receptor, the publication reports: When several donors were compared, the shared fraction of clonotypes was roughly 5% for naive CD4, roughly 3.3% for naive CD8, 2% to 2.5% for memory CD4, and 0.35% to 0.4% for memory CD8. Pairwise subsampling indicated that sequencing depth was expected to affect the degree of clonotype sharing among donors. Incomplete sequencing was indicated by rarefaction of sorted-subset datasets, despite the large sequencing depth. The genetic and exposure-history diversity represented was limited by the small number of donors. Estimated clonotype richness was generally larger for naive than for memory subsets. Compared with non-shared clonotypes, clonotypes shared by all four sorted-subset donors had higher generation probabilities. Only blood was sampled, and tissue TCR repertoires likely differ from those in blood.

Using the deep immunoSEQ assay, TCR CDR3 regions were amplified from genomic DNA by multiplex PCR. Genomic DNA extracted from each cell subset was distributed evenly over all wells of several immunoSEQ 96-well plates, and each plate served as one replicate. Each replicate PCR for sorted subsets received roughly 0.2 ug genomic DNA, equal to 30,000 or so T cell genomes. Purified libraries were quantified with a Qubit 3.0 fluorometer, sized on a Bioanalyzer 2100, and re-quantified with the KAPA Library Quantification kit. Each immunoSEQ 96-well plate was sequenced on its own single-read 150-cycle Illumina NextSeq 550 flow cell. The authors' pipeline ran thus. Because only junctional sequences without quality scores were contained in the immunoSEQ output, filtering matching that applied to full-length reads could not be performed. Sequences were annotated with PyIR, a Python wrapper for IgBLAST v1.9, and V/J genes and CDR3 were assigned using IMGT germline references. Reads were filtered out if the reads had weak V/J assignments (E-value above 1e-6), no CDR3, stop codons, out-of-frame junctions, or ambiguous translated residues. V3J clonotypes were defined as sequences sharing the same inferred V gene, J gene, and CDR3 amino acid sequence. The percentage overlap between two repertoires was calculated by dividing the number of shared unique clonotypes by the size of the smaller repertoire. RTK rarefaction, the Chao1 estimator, and Recon v2.1 estimates of unobserved clonotypes were used to assess repertoire richness. OLGA was used to compute generation probabilities for all TCRbeta clonotypes that the gDNA method yielded from four donors. TCRdb retrieved this table from immuneACCESS and kept in-frame rearrangements only. Not all clones are present; in checked studies, unresolved V genes account for under half, and no reason is known for the remainder. The V and J calls and clone size come from that table; D and trimming were worked out from the DNA. Here the sample has roughly 570,000 clones; about 98% occur a single time. The ten largest account for 0.25% to 0.35% of the sample.

Details on this clone: Its antigen is currently not known. Base qualities are not at hand, and no much larger clone is one base apart.

For the CD8 naive samples, CD45RO-negative cells were positively selected for CCR7, yielding a CD45RA+CCR7+ population from which TemRA cells were excluded. Donors were healthy HIV-negative adults with no recently reported acute infections or vaccinations. Every donor was a Caucasian adult residing in Nashville, Tennessee, USA. Blood was collected by leukapheresis, and PBMCs were isolated by Ficoll-Histopaque density gradient centrifugation and then cryopreserved in liquid nitrogen vapor phase. Analytical flow cytometry was used to check the purity and quantity of every magnetically sorted T cell population. Genomic DNA was isolated from every sorted fraction and measured by UV absorbance on a Nanodrop 2000c. Sequencing was performed on naive CD8+ T cells sorted from blood. The sample's cell subset or site label, in plain terms: CD45RA+CCR7+. The source is a man aged 25-45 years in good health.

The sequenced DNA is TGTGCCAGCAGCCAGTCTACAGGGGGCGGATTCAATGAGCAGTTCTTC. Translated, it reads CASSQSTGGGFNEQFF. The chain joins TRBV16 to TRBJ2-1; 9 of the junction bases match TRBD1. Clipping removes 3 bases from V and 6 bases from J, with 9 as the unmatched junction base count. As encoded in the germline V gene, CDR1 is KGHSY while CDR2 is FQNENV. Including cysteine and phenylalanine, the CDR3 has 16 amino acids. Left in the record is the CDR3 DNA by itself, 48 bases read in frame from the first base.